This TCR beta chain was recovered during a study of glioma-infiltrating T cells after dendritic cell vaccination. Findings of the study overall: Survival was not directly related to TCR clonality in these patients.

With regard to this clone: What it binds is unknown.

Stated time point: after dendritic cell vaccination, including at tumor progression/relapse. Patients had residual fresh-frozen tumor tissue and more than two years of survival data. Primers: 60 V beta forward and 13 J beta reverse. Profiled with immunoSEQ multiplex PCR; TCRdb holds only in-frame clones, not every one. The data show approximately 92,000 clones, around 80% seen once. The V gene end was trimmed by 8 bases and the J gene end by 1 base; junction bases not matched to a gene: 10. The CDR3 is 15 residues long. Germline assignment: CDR1 SGHTA and CDR2 FQGNSA. This clonotype was sampled from a human donor with glioblastoma. The input for sequencing was blood, taken after dendritic cell vaccination. The chain uses TRBV7-2 and TRBJ2-5; 7 bases are shared with TRBD1. Here the CDR3 reads CASFRDRVPQETQYF. In DNA, the CDR3 is TGTGCCAGCTTTAGGGACAGAGTACCCCAAGAGACCCAGTACTTC. The entire variable domain, with the rest obtained from reference TRBV7-2 and TRBJ2-5, is as follows: GAGVSQSPSNKVTEKGKDVELRCDPISGHTALYWYRQSLGQGLEFLIYFQGNSAPDKSGLPSDRFSAERTGGSVSTLTIQRTQQEDSAVYLCASFRDRVPQETQYFGPGTRLLVL.